The 4 T cell receptor beta chains below were found in one sample sequenced in a study of T cells in Graves' hyperthyroidism and ophthalmopathy (dated by TCRdb to the late 2010s). Library generation was performed with multiplex PCR. This sample was sequenced with an Illumina HiSeq 2000. The TCR beta CDR3 regions were amplified from the RNA transcripts. The first round of RT-PCR for the TCR CDR3 was performed with the HTBI primer set and the Qiagen OneStep RT-PCR kit. TCRdb ran its own pipeline on the public reads, namely fastp trimming at Q25 and MiXCR clone calling, and kept in-frame beta chains. Each CDR3 protein appears once, grouped with its most common genes and DNA. The sample has about 300,000 distinct CDR3 sequences on record, roughly 17% of them singletons. The ten largest clones capture approximately 33% of the sample. Specimen: blood. Receptors were obtained from a man younger than 40 with Graves' hyperthyroidism.

This clonotype was recorded at least ten times. V is TRBV12-3 or TRBV12-4 and J is TRBJ2-1; 9 bases are shared with TRBD2. With 3 bases clipped from V and 8 bases from J, the junction kept 8 bases outside the gene matches. This CDR3 spans 15 amino acids. The CDR3 region is CASSFGLAGVHEQFF. As DNA, the CDR3 is TGTGCCAGCAGTTTTGGTTTAGCGGGAGTTCATGAGCAGTTCTTC.

The V call is TRBV7-9, the J call TRBJ2-3; TRBD1 is a possible D gene (5 bases). The V end was cut by 3 bases, the J end by 5 bases, with 9 bases between. Germline V gene data show CDR1 as SEHNR and CDR2 as FQNEAQ (reference sequence). There are 13 residues in the CDR3. CDR3 sequence: CASSFQGRDTQYF. The DNA of the CDR3 is TGTGCCAGCAGCTTTCAGGGTCGAGATACGCAGTATTTT.

The chain combines TRBV5-1 with TRBJ1-3; the D gene is possibly TRBD1 (5 bases). Germline lookup yields CDR1 SGHRS and CDR2 YFSETQ. The V end lost 4 bases, the J end lost 0 bases, and 8 bases lay between the germline ends. CDR3 length equals 14 residues. DNA for the CDR3: TGCGCCAGCAGCGACAGTAACTCTGGAAACACCATATATTTT. It specifies CASSDSNSGNTIYF.

This clonotype was recorded at least ten times. This rearrangement joins TRBV5-1 to TRBJ1-1; D possibly corresponds to TRBD1 (5 bases). The V gene lost 4 bases and the J gene lost 6 bases, with 16 bases spanning the gap. CDR3 length equals 14 residues. The V gene's germline CDR1 is SGHRS and CDR2 YFSETQ. The CDR3 DNA sequence: TGCGCCAGCAGCCCAGGAGACAGTTACCCTGAAGCTTTCTTT. Translation: CASSPGDSYPEAFF.